The next 24 T cell receptor beta chains were all read from a single sample in a study of blood T cell repertoires in COVID-19. Data came from immunoSEQ multiplex PCR; TCRdb stores just in-frame clones and leaves some out. The repertoire has 150,000 to 200,000 clones, roughly 80% of them found once; the top ten carry under 5.5%. The source material was peripheral blood. The receptor source for this set is a woman aged 30 to 39 with acute or convalescent COVID-19.

The rearrangement links TRBV13 to TRBJ1-6, with 8 bases identical to TRBD1. Germline CDR1 and CDR2: PRHDT and FYEKMQ (reference sequence). The CDR3 consists of 15 residues. Germline trimming cut 5 bases from V and 8 bases from J; bases unmatched to any gene: 8. CDR3 bases: TGTGCCAGCAGCGGTACAGGGGGAACCGATTCACCCCTCCACTTT. Its translation: CASSGTGGTDSPLHF.

The J gene is TRBJ1-5, the V gene TRBV19; 10 bases line up with TRBD1. The length of the CDR3 is 20 residues. CDR1 and CDR2 (germline): LNHDA, SQIVND (reference sequence). V dropped 3 bases and J dropped 0; count of bases not matched to a gene: 14. Here the CDR3 DNA reads TGTGCCAGTAGTATTGGGATGGGGACAGGGGTTCAACATAGCAATCAGCCCCAGCATTTT. Translation gives CASSIGMGTGVQHSNQPQHF.

This sequence joins TRBV9 and TRBJ2-5, with TRBD2 matching over 7 bases. Germline V gene data show CDR1 as SGDLS and CDR2 as YYNGEE. This CDR3 comprises 15 residues. The V gene end was trimmed by 0 bases and the J gene end by 1 base; junction bases not matched to a gene: 3. The CDR3 DNA reads as TGTGCCAGCAGCGTAGGCGGGAGCGTCCAAGAGACCCAGTACTTC. This encodes CASSVGGSVQETQYF.

In this sample, this clone turned up a few times. The chain combines TRBV9 with TRBJ1-3; 9 nucleotides agree with TRBD1. The CDR3 has 15 residues. J was trimmed by 7 bases and V by 3 bases; bases with no gene match: 8. Germline values: CDR1 SGDLS, CDR2 YYNGEE. This chain's CDR3 is CASSAAGGTGNTIYF. CDR3 nucleotides: TGTGCCAGCAGCGCTGCCGGGGGGACAGGGAACACCATATATTTT.

The V and J genes are TRBV7-2 and TRBJ1-2; 10 bases match TRBD1. J lost 2 bases, V lost 0 bases, and 0 bases had no gene match. The germline V gene encodes CDR1 SGHTA and CDR2 FQGNSA. The CDR3 totals 15 residues. CDR3 sequence: CASSLAGQGNYGYTF. The CDR3 region has the DNA TGTGCCAGCAGCTTAGCGGGACAGGGGAACTATGGCTACACCTTC.

The table lists this clone with a few counts. The J gene is TRBJ2-2, the V gene TRBV3-1 (or the pseudogene TRBV3-2), with 7 nucleotides matching TRBD1. The V and J ends lost 0 bases and 2 bases, in that order; junction bases with no gene match: 6. Germline lookup yields CDR1 LGHDT and CDR2 YNNKEL (reference sequence). This CDR3 contains 17 residues. The CDR3 region has the DNA TGTGCCAGCAGCCAAGAACTTTGGGACAGAAACACCGGGGAGCTGTTTTTT. Its translation is CASSQELWDRNTGELFF.

Remarks on this clone: A read error is likely, as this CDR3 ends without the conserved phenylalanine or tryptophan. The DNA is omitted, as the CDR3 cannot be located on it reliably, and the CDR3 follows TCRdb's listing. The chain uses TRBV28 and TRBJ2-7; the table's D call, TRBD2, has no DNA check behind it. The CDR3 is 11 residues long, ends included. The germline CDR1 and CDR2 sequences are MDHEN and SYDVKM. The chain's CDR3 is CAIMGGGPAGL.

The chain couples TRBV6-2 or TRBV6-3 to TRBJ1-2, with D possibly being TRBD1 (5 bases). V shed 2 bases and J shed 1 base, with 8 bases lying between them. The length of the CDR3 is 14 residues. Looked up from germline, CDR1 is MNHEY and CDR2 is SVGEGT. The CDR3 nucleotides read TGTGCCAGCAGTTACCGACAGCTTAACTATGGCTACACCTTC. It is translated as CASSYRQLNYGYTF.

The chain carries TRBV12-3 or TRBV12-4 and TRBJ1-4; 7 nucleotides line up with TRBD1. V gave up 6 bases and J gave up 10 bases; unmatched junction bases: 8. The CDR3 is made up of 13 amino acids. The CDR3 loop is CASSSGTERKLFF. For the CDR3, the DNA is TGTGCCAGCAGCTCCGGGACAGAACGAAAACTGTTTTTT.

This clone turned up a few times. The chain recombines TRBV28 with TRBJ2-2, with D possibly being TRBD2 (6 bases). The germline V gene encodes CDR1 MDHEN and CDR2 SYDVKM. Trimming shortened V by 7 bases and J by 5 bases, and 14 bases separated the two germline ends. The CDR3 has 14 amino acids. The CDR3 spells CASIRDLVTGELFF. CDR3 bases: TGTGCCAGCATCCGGGACTTAGTGACCGGGGAGCTGTTTTTT.

The chain recombines TRBV19 with TRBJ1-1; a weak D match, TRBD1 (6 bases). The CDR3 covers 18 residues. The ends were cut back, 0 bases at V and 1 base at J, with 18 bases in the middle. The germline CDR1 and CDR2 sequences are LNHDA and SQIVND (reference sequence). The CDR3 reads CASSIEAGEGIRNTEAFF. The CDR3 DNA sequence: TGTGCCAGTAGTATAGAGGCAGGGGAAGGAATTAGGAACACTGAAGCTTTCTTT.

This clone occurred once. The genes are TRBV30 and TRBJ1-2; D not resolved. The CDR3 sequence is 13 residues long. Looked up from germline, CDR1 is GTSNPN and CDR2 is SVGIG (reference sequence). V was cut by 6 bases and J by 8 bases, with 19 bases left in between. CDR3 in DNA: TGTGCCTGCCTGGGAGATGCTCGGAAGGGCTACACCTTC. Amino acids: CACLGDARKGYTF.

This chain links TRBV7-2 with TRBJ2-3, with a possible D match to TRBD2 (5 bases). The CDR3 extends over 16 amino acids. V was clipped by 2 bases and J by 6 bases, with 18 bases between them. Germline lookup yields CDR1 SGHTA and CDR2 FQGNSA. The CDR3 DNA is TGTGCCAGCAGCTTAAATGCCCCCATGGCGGGTGATACGCAGTATTTT. This encodes CASSLNAPMAGDTQYF.

The chain couples TRBV19 to TRBJ1-2; D ambiguous. Germline V gives CDR1 LNHDA, CDR2 SQIVND (reference sequence). CDR3 size: 14 residues. Trimming took off 3 bases at V and 2 bases at J, with 10 bases between the two ends. CDR3 bases: TGTGCCAGTAGTATCCTTAACAGAAACTATGGCTACACCTTC. This encodes CASSILNRNYGYTF. The full variable domain, in which reference TRBV19 and TRBJ1-2 provide the parts outside the CDR3, is DGGITQSPKYLFRKEGQNVTLSCEQNLNHDAMYWYRQDPGQGLRLIYYSQIVNDFQKGDIAEGYSVSREKKESFPLTVTSAQKNPTAFYLCASSILNRNYGYTFGSGTRLTVV.

The chain couples TRBV28 to TRBJ1-2; 7 bases agree with TRBD1. The germline V gene encodes CDR1 MDHEN and CDR2 SYDVKM. CDR3 length equals 14 residues. With V trimmed by 6 bases and J by 6 bases, 10 bases remained unmatched. CDR3 coding DNA: TGTGCCAGCAGCTTAGACAGGGTCGGTCATGGCTACACCTTC. As protein: CASSLDRVGHGYTF.

V is TRBV27 and J is TRBJ2-5; D is perhaps TRBD1 (5 bases). The V and J ends lost 5 bases and 1 base respectively, with 11 bases between them. Looked up from germline, CDR1 is MNHEY and CDR2 is SMNVEV (reference sequence). This CDR3 has 14 residues. Here the CDR3 reads CASSANRFQETQYF. For the CDR3, the DNA is TGTGCCAGCAGTGCCAACAGGTTCCAAGAGACCCAGTACTTC.

The rearrangement uses TRBV12-2 and TRBJ2-7; TRBD2, the D gene given by the table, was not confirmed from the DNA. TRBV12-2 is annotated as a pseudogene. The CDR3 extends over 17 amino acids. CDR3 residues: CASRLGLAGVSSYEQYF. For the CDR3, the DNA is TGTGCAAGTCGCTTAGGACTAGCGGGAGTCAGCTCCTACGAGCAGTACTTC.

The chain combines TRBV27 with TRBJ1-1; no clear D gene. The germline CDR1 and CDR2 sequences are MNHEY and SMNVEV (reference sequence). This CDR3 spans 13 amino acids. Deletions cut 7 bases from V and 6 bases from J, with 15 bases between. The CDR3 nucleotides read TGTGCCAGCACCCTGCGTCCGTCTTCTGAAGCTTTCTTT. It is translated as CASTLRPSSEAFF.

The chain carries TRBV3-1 (or the pseudogene TRBV3-2) and TRBJ2-2; D is unresolved. Trimming took 2 bases from V and 4 from J, leaving 8 bases between them. Germline CDR1 and CDR2: LGHDT and YNNKEL (reference sequence). The length of the CDR3 is 14 residues. In nucleotides, the CDR3 is TGTGCCAGCAGCCAATTTCTTAGCACCGGGGAGCTGTTTTTT. Encoded protein: CASSQFLSTGELFF.

V gene TRBV30 combines with J gene TRBJ1-1; 11 bases match TRBD1. The CDR3 runs 12 residues. J gave up 6 bases and V 5 bases, and 2 bases lay outside the gene matches. CDR1 GTSNPN and CDR2 SVGIG come from the germline V gene (reference sequence). The CDR3 here is CAWGQGAPEAFF. The CDR3 DNA follows: TGTGCCTGGGGACAGGGGGCCCCTGAAGCTTTCTTT.

The chain uses TRBV28 and TRBJ2-2; D unclear. The V end was cut by 4 bases, the J end by 8 bases, with 5 bases between. CDR1 MDHEN and CDR2 SYDVKM come from the germline V gene. This CDR3 spans 11 amino acids. CDR3 sequence: CASSSLGELFF. CDR3 DNA: TGTGCCAGCAGTTCCCTAGGGGAGCTGTTTTTT.

This clone has a single count. This sequence joins TRBV9 and TRBJ2-5; D is undetermined. Germline V CDR1 and CDR2: SGDLS, YYNGEE. V was pared by 0 bases and J by 1 base, with 4 bases between. The CDR3 runs 13 residues. This CDR3 reads CASSVASQETQYF. The CDR3, as DNA: TGTGCCAGCAGCGTAGCCAGCCAAGAGACCCAGTACTTC.

A note on this clone: Within the sample, other DNA sequences also encode this same CDR3. Here the CDR3 reads CASSFYTGELFF. In DNA form, the CDR3 reads TGTGCCAGCAGTTTCTACACCGGGGAGCTGTTTTTT. V and J are TRBV27 and TRBJ2-2; no firm D call. The CDR3 consists of 12 residues. Per the germline V gene, CDR1 is MNHEY and CDR2 is SMNVEV (reference sequence). V shed 3 bases and J shed 3 bases, with 2 bases lying between them.

The V call is TRBV19, the J call TRBJ1-6; 9 bases align to TRBD1. Germline V gene lookup returns CDR1 LNHDA and CDR2 SQIVND (reference sequence). J lost 9 bases, V lost 5 bases, and 8 bases had no gene match. CDR3 length equals 15 residues. The CDR3 spells CASSHKTGGISPLHF. DNA of the CDR3: TGTGCCAGTAGTCACAAGACAGGGGGGATTTCACCCCTCCACTTT.